Described below is a single T cell receptor beta chain sequence and its context. Without the conserved terminal phenylalanine or tryptophan, this CDR3 likely stems from a read error. No DNA is shown, since the ends of the CDR3 on it are uncertain; the CDR3 is the one TCRdb lists. This sample is drawn from a study of tumor and adjacent non-tumor tissue in lung cancer. The library came from three nested PCR rounds adapted from ARM-PCR protocols. Via MiXCR, TCRdb re-called the multiplex PCR reads, giving one row per CDR3 protein. This sample has roughly 67,000 distinct CDR3 sequences, with under 80% found just once. Germline V gene lookup returns CDR1 SEHNR and CDR2 FQNEAQ (reference sequence). The CDR3 length equals 12 residues, ends included. The template was RNA from unsorted bulk tissue. Distant lung tissue was collected more than 3 cm away from the tumor edge.

The TCR originated in a man aged 60-69 years with non-small cell lung cancer. The chain couples TRBV7-9 to TRBJ2-1. The source material was distant non-tumor lung tissue. The chain's CDR3 is CASSFGSDEQLL.